This is a list of T cell receptor beta chains from one sample in a study of CD8 T cells in ankylosing spondylitis. TCRdb reanalysed the 5' RACE reads using MiXCR and keeps one entry per CDR3 protein. The sample carries roughly 180,000 distinct CDR3 sequences, 8.5% to 10% recorded once. The sample consisted of blood, either unsorted or a sorted T cell fraction (not recorded which). These receptors were obtained from a female donor with ankylosing spondylitis or in good health (not recorded which). Both conserved end residues are part of each CDR3. The D gene is left open where the match is weak. Not all rows give a size; the values are once, few, many and, for expanded clones, a class.

clone size,J gene,CDR3 length,D gene,V gene,CDR3 DNA,CDR3 protein
few,TRBJ2-2,14,.,TRBV7-9,TGTGCCAGCAGCTTGATTAGCAAGGCCGGGGAGCTGTTTTTT,CASSLISKAGELFF
few,TRBJ2-3,13,.,TRBV7-7,TGTGCCAGCAGCCCGGACAATCAAGATACGCAGTATTTT,CASSPDNQDTQYF
few,TRBJ2-1,12,.,TRBV11-2,TGTGCCAGCAGCACACCCTCAAATGAGCAGTTCTTC,CASSTPSNEQFF
many,TRBJ2-1,14,.,TRBV5-5,TGTGCCAGCAGCTTGGCCAACAGGGACCATGAGCAGTTCTTC,CASSLANRDHEQFF
.,TRBJ1-2,13,.,TRBV12-3/TRBV12-4,TGTGCCAGCAGTTTCCCCGCAAACTATGGCTACACCTTC,CASSFPANYGYTF
.,TRBJ2-1,16,.,TRBV27,TGTGCCAGCAGTTTAAGGGGCGGGCATCCTTCCAATGAGCAGTTCTTC,CASSLRGGHPSNEQFF
few,TRBJ2-7,16,.,TRBV18,TGTGCCAGCTCACCCCTCGAAGGGCGTAACTCCTACGAGCAGTACTTC,CASSPLEGRNSYEQYF
few,TRBJ2-1,13,.,TRBV20-1,TGCAGTGCTAGTCCCGGGAGCTATAATGAGCAGTTCTTC,CSASPGSYNEQFF
many,TRBJ2-7,13,.,TRBV12-5,TGTGCTAGTGGTTTTTACGGAGCCTACGAGCAGTACTTC,CASGFYGAYEQYF
few,TRBJ2-5,13,.,TRBV7-9,TGTGCCAGCACCTCGACAGAAGCAGAGACCCAGTACTTC,CASTSTEAETQYF
few,TRBJ2-3,18,.,TRBV27,TGTGCCAGCACCCCACTCCTCCGGGACAAGGTTTCCACAGATACGCAGTATTTT,CASTPLLRDKVSTDTQYF
many,TRBJ2-7,13,TRBD2,TRBV12-3/TRBV12-4,TGTGCCAGCAGTTTACTAGCGGGAGTCGAGCAGTACTTC,CASSLLAGVEQYF
many,TRBJ2-7,18,.,TRBV27,TGTGCCAGCAGTTTCTTTTTTGAAATCGGTAAAGGGTACCACGAGCAGTACTTC,CASSFFFEIGKGYHEQYF
.,TRBJ2-7,14,TRBD2,TRBV7-3,TGTGCCAGCAGTCAAGCTAGCGGATACTACGAGCAGTACTTC,CASSQASGYYEQYF
.,TRBJ2-1,15,TRBD2,TRBV7-2,TGTGCCAGCAAACCGGGACTAGCCTCCTACAATGAGCAGTTCTTC,CASKPGLASYNEQFF
.,TRBJ1-2,13,TRBD1,TRBV27,TGTGCCAGCAGTTCGGGACAGGACTATGGCTACACCTTC,CASSSGQDYGYTF
.,TRBJ2-5,15,.,TRBV20-1,TGCAGTGCTATCGAGCGGAGGGGGCCCCAAGAGACCCAGTACTTC,CSAIERRGPQETQYF
.,TRBJ2-1,15,.,TRBV20-1,TGCAGTGCTAGTAAAGCCTGGGTCGGGAGTAATGAGCAGTTCTTC,CSASKAWVGSNEQFF
many,TRBJ2-7,14,TRBD1,TRBV12-3/TRBV12-4,TGTGCCAGCAGCTTCGGGACAGGGAGCTACGAGCAGTACTTC,CASSFGTGSYEQYF
.,TRBJ1-1,17,TRBD1,TRBV27,TGTGCCAGCAGTTTATCGCCGGACAGGGTCACGAACACTGAAGCTTTCTTT,CASSLSPDRVTNTEAFF
many,TRBJ1-5,13,TRBD1,TRBV10-3,TGTGCCACCCATTCAGGGGGGCGCCAGCCCCAGCATTTT,CATHSGGRQPQHF
.,TRBJ2-5,16,TRBD2,TRBV4-3,TGCGCCAGCAGCCAAGATAGGGCTAGCGGGACTGCGACCCAGTACTTC,CASSQDRASGTATQYF
few,TRBJ1-2,15,TRBD1,TRBV12-3/TRBV12-4,TGTGCCAGCAGTCCTCACGACAGGGCAAACTATGGCTACACCTTC,CASSPHDRANYGYTF
many,TRBJ1-1,14,TRBD1,TRBV20-1,TGCAGTGCTAGAGATCAGGGGGCGGACACTGAAGCTTTCTTT,CSARDQGADTEAFF
few,TRBJ2-2,15,TRBD2,TRBV24-1,TGTGCCACGCTATCCAGCGGGGAGGGCACCGGGGAGCTGTTTTTT,CATLSSGEGTGELFF
many,TRBJ2-3,15,TRBD2,TRBV5-1,TGCGCCAGCAGCCCCCAGCGGGAGATTGCAGATACGCAGTATTTT,CASSPQREIADTQYF
.,TRBJ2-5,13,TRBD2,TRBV28,TGTCCCGGGGGGGCAGGGTCCGCAGAGACCCAGTACTTC,CPGGAGSAETQYF
many,TRBJ1-1,14,.,TRBV27,TGTGCCAGCAGTTTAGACAGGACGAACACTGAAGCTTTCTTT,CASSLDRTNTEAFF
many,TRBJ2-5,15,.,TRBV7-9,TGTGCCAGCAGCTTAAACAGCGGTTTCCAAGAGACCCAGTACTTC,CASSLNSGFQETQYF
.,TRBJ2-7,14,TRBD1,TRBV6-1,TGTGCCAGCAGTCCCGGGACAGGCCGCTACGAGCAGTACTTC,CASSPGTGRYEQYF
.,TRBJ2-7,11,.,TRBV20-1,TGCAGTGCTGGTCAGGGGTACGAGCAGTACTTC,CSAGQGYEQYF
few,TRBJ2-1,12,.,TRBV27,TGTGCCAGCAGAGGCCCCCGACGTGAGCAGTTCTTC,CASRGPRREQFF
.,TRBJ1-3,15,.,TRBV7-6,TGTGCCAGCAGCTCACGGAGCCCATCTGGAAACACCATATATTTT,CASSSRSPSGNTIYF
.,TRBJ2-6,18,TRBD2,TRBV3-1,TGTGCCAGCAGAGACACTGGACTAGCGGCCTCTGGGGCCAACGTCCTGACTTTC,CASRDTGLAASGANVLTF
few,TRBJ2-5,12,.,TRBV10-3,TGTGCCATCAGGACTAGTCGGGAGACCCAGTACTTC,CAIRTSRETQYF
.,TRBJ2-7,14,.,TRBV7-8,TGTGCCAGCAGCTTAACCGCCTCCTCCTACGAGCAGTACTTC,CASSLTASSYEQYF
many,TRBJ1-1,11,.,TRBV7-3,TGTGCCAGCAGCCCCTTCAAGGAAGCTTTCTTT,CASSPFKEAFF
few,TRBJ1-5,15,TRBD1,TRBV9,TGTGCCAGCAGCTTAAGGGGACAGCCAAATCAGCCCCAGCATTTT,CASSLRGQPNQPQHF
.,TRBJ1-2,11,.,TRBV25-1,TGTGCCAGCAGTGATGACTGGGGCTACACCTTC,CASSDDWGYTF
.,TRBJ2-5,15,.,TRBV28,TGTGCCAGCAGTCCAACGGGCGGGGACCAAGAGACCCAGTACTTC,CASSPTGGDQETQYF
.,TRBJ2-5,15,TRBD1,TRBV7-2,TGTGCCAGCAGCGCCAGACAGGGGCGCCAAGAGACCCAGTACTTC,CASSARQGRQETQYF
few,TRBJ2-1,14,.,TRBV6-1,TGTGCCAGCAGAACTAGATCCCACGTCAATGAGCAGTTCTTC,CASRTRSHVNEQFF